The 17 T cell receptor beta chains in this list originate from one sample, sequenced in a study of cytomegalovirus exposure and HLA in healthy donors. The PCR had 60 Vbeta and 13 Jbeta primers. Sequencing used immunoSEQ multiplex PCR; TCRdb keeps in-frame clones, though not all of them. Among 120,000 to 150,000 clones listed, 77% were seen once. Input material: PBMCs. Receptor source: a female donor in good health and CMV-seronegative.

The gene calls are TRBV25-1 and TRBJ2-5, with 8 bases lining up with TRBD1. The germline V gene has CDR1 MGHDK and CDR2 SYGVNS. V was pared by 3 bases and J by 5 bases, with 5 bases of the junction left unmatched. CDR3 length equals 14 residues. CDR3 region: CASSDPGGSETQYF. CDR3 coding DNA: TGTGCCAGCAGTGATCCAGGGGGCAGTGAGACCCAGTACTTC.

This clone was recorded a few times. The chain combines TRBV19 with TRBJ1-1; no definite D call. There are 12 residues in the CDR3. CDR1 is LNHDA, CDR2 SQIVND, per germline (reference sequence). Between the trimmed V and J ends, which lost 7 bases and 7 bases, there was a span of 13 bases. The CDR3 region has the DNA TGTGCCAGTAACCTACTACGAGGTGAAGCTTTCTTT. It specifies CASNLLRGEAFF. The full variable domain, its missing parts supplied by reference TRBV19 and TRBJ1-1, is DGGITQSPKYLFRKEGQNVTLSCEQNLNHDAMYWYRQDPGQGLRLIYYSQIVNDFQKGDIAEGYSVSREKKESFPLTVTSAQKNPTAFYLCASNLLRGEAFFGQGTRLTVV.

The gene calls are TRBV4-1 and TRBJ2-7; 12 bases map to TRBD1. Germline V gene lookup returns CDR1 MGHRA and CDR2 YSYEKL. The V gene end was trimmed by 1 base and the J gene end by 3 bases; junction bases not matched to a gene: 7. This CDR3 is built from 17 residues. CDR3 DNA: TGCGCCAGCAGCCAAGTGGTTGGGACAGGGGGCTTCTACGAGCAGTACTTC. As protein: CASSQVVGTGGFYEQYF.

The chain has TRBV29-1 and TRBJ1-1, with unresolved D. This CDR3 spans 14 amino acids. Germline V CDR1 and CDR2: SQVTM, ANQGSEA. Trimming removed 4 bases at V and 2 bases at J, with 14 bases between. Written as DNA, the CDR3 is TGCAGCGTTGCCACGGCTTCAGGTAACACTGAAGCTTTCTTT. Its translation is CSVATASGNTEAFF.

The chain is built from TRBV6-5 and TRBJ2-5; 10 positions agree with TRBD2. The J call may be wrong; the DNA end is better matched by TRBJ2-7. The CDR3 has 13 amino acids. Germline values: CDR1 MNHEY, CDR2 SVGAGI. CDR3 residues: CATGLADAYEQYF. DNA of the CDR3: TGTGCCACCGGACTAGCGGACGCCTACGAGCAGTACTTC.

The chain recombines TRBV28 with TRBJ1-1, with D unclear. Trimming took off 8 bases at V and 2 bases at J, with 15 bases between the two ends. Germline assignment: CDR1 MDHEN and CDR2 SYDVKM. CDR3 length: 14 amino acids. CDR3 nucleotides: TGTGCCAGCCGTTCCCACACAATAAACACTGAAGCTTTCTTT. It specifies CASRSHTINTEAFF.

This chain joins TRBV6-5 and TRBJ2-7; D might be TRBD2 (7 bases). Germline-derived CDR1 and CDR2 are MNHEY and SVGAGI. The CDR3 length is 14 residues. V was shortened by 7 bases and J by 4 bases, with 17 bases between the two germline ends. The DNA of the CDR3 is TGTGCCAGCACCGAGGGGGGGGCCCCTTACGAGCAGTACTTC. It translates to CASTEGGAPYEQYF.

The gene calls are TRBV7-6 and TRBJ2-1, with 11 bases lining up with TRBD2. Germline V gives CDR1 SGHVS, CDR2 FNYEAQ. The ends lost 5 bases at V and 0 bases at J; junction bases unmatched: 12. The length of the CDR3 is 19 residues. CDR3 DNA sequence: TGTGCCAGCAGCCTAGGGGCGGGACTAGCGGAGAGCTCCTACAATGAGCAGTTCTTC. This sequence encodes CASSLGAGLAESSYNEQFF.

This clone has a handful of counts. The chain joins TRBV7-6 to TRBJ1-3; D is uncertain. Trimming took 0 bases from V and 0 from J, leaving 9 bases between them. CDR3 length: 16 amino acids. Germline loops: CDR1 SGHVS, CDR2 FNYEAQ. For the CDR3, the DNA is TGTGCCAGCAGCTTAGCTAGCCCACACTCTGGAAACACCATATATTTT. Its translation: CASSLASPHSGNTIYF. The entire variable domain, with the rest obtained from reference TRBV7-6 and TRBJ1-3, is as follows: GAGVSQSPRYKVTKRGQDVALRCDPISGHVSLYWYRQALGQGPEFLTYFNYEAQQDKSGLPNDRFSAERPEGSISTLTIQRTEQRDSAMYRCASSLASPHSGNTIYFGEGSWLTVV.

The chain has TRBV28 and TRBJ2-7, with 9 bases identical to TRBD1. Germline assignment: CDR1 MDHEN and CDR2 SYDVKM. The V segment lost 3 bases and the J segment 4 bases; nucleotides outside the gene matches: 4. This CDR3 is built from 14 residues. CDR3 DNA: TGTGCCAGCAGTTTTACAGGGGGCATGTACGAGCAGTACTTC. The encoded protein is CASSFTGGMYEQYF.

V and J are TRBV6-5 and TRBJ1-2; tentatively, D is TRBD1 (6 bases). The V and J ends lost 4 bases and 3 bases respectively, with 18 bases between them. Germline loops: CDR1 MNHEY, CDR2 SVGAGI. The CDR3 length is 16 residues. The DNA of the CDR3 is TGTGCCAGCAGTTTCGAAAACAGGGAATGGGACTATGGCTACACCTTC. Translation: CASSFENREWDYGYTF.

The chain has TRBV5-1 and TRBJ2-1; D is possibly TRBD2 (5 bases). The CDR3 is 13 residues long. The germline V gene encodes CDR1 SGHRS and CDR2 YFSETQ. V lost 2 bases and J lost 7, with 10 bases in between. Written as DNA, the CDR3 is TGCGCCAGCAGCTTATCACTAGTAAATGAGCAGTTCTTC. It translates to CASSLSLVNEQFF.

This chain joins TRBV19 and TRBJ1-2; 7 bases agree with TRBD1. Per germline, CDR1 LNHDA and CDR2 SQIVND (reference sequence). CDR3 size: 15 residues. V lost 6 bases and J lost 3; bases outside the gene matches: 10. The CDR3 loop reads CASRYRQGFYYGYTF. In nucleotides, the CDR3 is TGTGCCAGTAGGTACCGACAGGGCTTTTACTATGGCTACACCTTC.

This clone was picked up a small number of times. This sequence joins TRBV5-4 and TRBJ2-7; 10 bases line up with TRBD1. The germline V gene encodes CDR1 SGHNT and CDR2 YYREEE (reference sequence). V lost 9 bases to trimming and J lost 6 bases; unmatched junction nucleotides: 6. This CDR3 comprises 12 residues. The CDR3 DNA follows: TGTGCCACCCGGGACAGGGGCGGCGAGCAGTACTTC. As protein: CATRDRGGEQYF.

This clone was counted a few times. This chain connects TRBV6-5 to TRBJ2-2; 8 bases match TRBD1. The CDR3 sequence is 15 residues long. The germline V gene encodes CDR1 MNHEY and CDR2 SVGAGI. Trimming took 4 bases from V and 2 from J; bases not matched to a gene: 3. The CDR3 is CASSWDRSNTGELFF. The CDR3 region has the DNA TGTGCCAGCAGTTGGGACAGGAGCAACACCGGGGAGCTGTTTTTT.

The chain uses TRBV7-2 and TRBJ2-2, with 7 nucleotides matching TRBD1. This CDR3 contains 13 residues. Per germline, CDR1 SGHTA and CDR2 FQGNSA. Trimming removed 8 bases from V and 8 bases from J; junction bases left unmatched: 8. The CDR3, as DNA: TGTGCCAGCGTTAACAGGGGTGGGGGGGAGCTGTTTTTT. It specifies CASVNRGGGELFF.

This clone showed up just a few times. This chain uses TRBV28 with TRBJ1-5; 8 positions agree with TRBD1. The CDR3 has 15 residues. Germline V lookup: CDR1 MDHEN, CDR2 SYDVKM. J gave up 4 bases and V 4 bases, and 6 bases lay outside the gene matches. The CDR3 sequence is CASSSGTGRNQPQHF. The CDR3 DNA follows: TGTGCCAGCAGTTCCGGGACAGGTCGTAATCAGCCCCAGCATTTT.